The clone carrying this T cell receptor beta chain was seen many times. What it binds is unknown. This sample is part of a study of CD8 T cells in ankylosing spondylitis. Study-level points and caveats: Some motif variants were previously reported in reactive arthritis synovial fluid and blood. Ankylosing spondylitis blood appeared to carry a characteristic TCR beta motif of roughly eight highly homologous variants.

The CDR3 extends over 21 amino acids. J gave up 2 bases and V 1 base, and 19 bases lay outside the gene matches. CDR1 and CDR2 from the germline V gene are SGHTA and FQGTGA. TCRdb used MiXCR to reprocess the 5' RACE reads, holding one entry per CDR3 protein. The data contain roughly 97,000 distinct CDR3 sequences, about 8.6% of them singletons. The receptor was isolated from a male donor with ankylosing spondylitis or in good health (not recorded which). The J gene is TRBJ2-2, the V gene TRBV7-3; 7 positions match TRBD1. Material for sequencing was blood, either unsorted or a sorted T cell fraction (not recorded which). In nucleotides, the CDR3 is TGTGCCAGCAGCTTAATTATTCCCCCTACAGGGGAACAGCTAAACACCGGGGAGCTGTTTTTT. As protein: CASSLIIPPTGEQLNTGELFF.